This passage covers 10 T cell receptor beta chains from one sample sequenced in a study of identifying expanded T cells in peripheral blood. Some clones are missing from TCRdb's copy, which holds only in-frame ones; the method was immunoSEQ multiplex PCR. The sample has approximately 100,000 clones, more than 85% seen once. The sample was blood. The receptors originated from a person aged 18 to 70 in good health.

The sample holds one count of this clone. The chain combines TRBV10-1 with TRBJ1-5; D may be TRBD1 (6 bases). There are 13 residues in the CDR3. The germline CDR1 and CDR2 sequences are WNHNN and SYGVQD (reference sequence). V lost 6 bases, J lost 5 bases, and 11 bases lay in between. CDR3: CASSPDRYQPQHF. The CDR3 DNA sequence: TGCGCCAGCAGCCCGGACAGATATCAGCCCCAGCATTTT.

V and J are TRBV7-2 and TRBJ2-7, with D tentatively TRBD1 (6 bases). V lost 2 bases to trimming and J lost 0 bases, with 11 bases between them. This CDR3 spans 15 amino acids. Germline CDR1 SGHTA, CDR2 FQGNSA. The CDR3 DNA reads TGTGCCAGCAGCTTAAGGGACACCACCTCCTACGAGCAGTACTTC. It yields the protein CASSLRDTTSYEQYF.

The chain is built from TRBV18 and TRBJ2-5; D is possibly TRBD1 (7 bases). Matching the DNA end better, TRBJ2-7 makes the J call doubtful. The germline CDR1 and CDR2 sequences are KGHSH and LQKENI. The CDR3 has 15 amino acids. The CDR3 region has the DNA TGTGCCAGCTCACCACGACAGGGAGGCCCCTACGAGCAGTACTTC. Protein: CASSPRQGGPYEQYF.

V usage is TRBV5-5 and J usage is TRBJ2-7; D not resolved. Germline V gene sequence: CDR1 SGHKS, CDR2 YYEKEE (reference sequence). V was shortened by 4 bases and J by 3 bases, with 14 bases between the two germline ends. The CDR3 covers 14 residues. CDR3 sequence (DNA): TGTGCCAGCAGCGCTGGACCTGGTAACTACGAGCAGTACTTC. Its translation: CASSAGPGNYEQYF.

This chain uses TRBV7-9 with TRBJ1-1; D is ambiguous. Trimming left V 1 base short and J 3 bases short, with 15 bases between. This CDR3 region has 16 residues. Per the germline V gene, CDR1 is SEHNR and CDR2 is FQNEAQ (reference sequence). The CDR3 protein is CASSLGTSGFHTEAFF. The CDR3 region has the DNA TGTGCCAGCAGCTTAGGGACGTCAGGATTTCACACTGAAGCTTTCTTT.

This chain joins TRBV19 and TRBJ2-6; TRBD1 matches at 9 bases. CDR1 and CDR2 from the germline V gene are LNHDA and SQIVND (reference sequence). The CDR3 runs to 19 residues. V was pared by 4 bases and J by 0 bases, with 10 bases of the junction left unmatched. CDR3 nucleotide sequence: TGTGCCAGTAGTAATACAGCGACAGGGGGACCCTCTGGGGCCAACGTCCTGACTTTC. Amino acid sequence: CASSNTATGGPSGANVLTF. The full variable domain, with the rest looked up from reference TRBV19 and TRBJ2-6, is DGGITQSPKYLFRKEGQNVTLSCEQNLNHDAMYWYRQDPGQGLRLIYYSQIVNDFQKGDIAEGYSVSREKKESFPLTVTSAQKNPTAFYLCASSNTATGGPSGANVLTFGAGSRLTVL.

This chain links TRBV6-4 with TRBJ1-5, with 7 bases that match TRBD1. Germline CDR1 MRHNA, CDR2 SNTAGT. The CDR3 has 16 residues. The ends lost 7 bases at V and 4 bases at J; junction bases unmatched: 13. CDR3: CASTSRGWASNQPQHF. CDR3 DNA sequence: TGTGCCAGCACCAGCAGGGGGTGGGCCTCAAATCAGCCCCAGCATTTT.

V usage is TRBV6-5 and J usage is TRBJ2-5; tentatively, D is TRBD1 or TRBD2 (5 bases each). CDR3 length: 14 amino acids. Trimming stripped 5 bases from V and 0 bases from J, with 10 bases between. Germline V CDR1 and CDR2: MNHEY, SVGAGI. The CDR3: CASSRGRYQETQYF. CDR3 nucleotide sequence: TGTGCCAGCAGTCGGGGCAGGTACCAAGAGACCCAGTACTTC.

The CDR3 DNA is TGTGCTAGTGGTCGAGAGAAAGAAAAACTGTTTTTT. Encoded protein: CASGREKEKLFF. The V gene is TRBV12-5, the J gene TRBJ1-4, with D hard to call. The germline V gene encodes CDR1 LGHNT and CDR2 FRNRAP. The CDR3 contains 12 residues. The V and J ends lost 5 bases and 8 bases respectively, with 9 bases between them.

CDR3 bases: TGCGCCAGCAGGGAGAGCTTAACGTTCGGCGAGCAGTACTTC. Translating it yields CASRESLTFGEQYF. This rearrangement joins TRBV10-1 to TRBJ2-7; D gene uncertain. This CDR3 is 14 amino acids long. Per germline, CDR1 WNHNN and CDR2 SYGVQD (reference sequence). With 6 bases removed from V and 6 bases from J, the gap between germline ends came to 18 bases.